This T cell receptor beta chain was captured by sequencing in a study of cytomegalovirus exposure and HLA in healthy donors. It was with 60 Vbeta and 13 Jbeta primers that the PCR ran. The method was immunoSEQ multiplex PCR; TCRdb's version includes in-frame clones alone and lacks a portion of them. The table shows some 120,000 clones, with 65% to 90% occurring only once. The CDR3 is 17 residues long. With V trimmed by 4 bases and J by 2 bases, 11 bases remained unmatched. Germline V gene data show CDR1 as SGHRS and CDR2 as YFSETQ. Material for sequencing was PBMCs. The source is a woman under 30 in good health and CMV-seropositive. The chain couples TRBV5-1 to TRBJ2-5, with 10 bases matching TRBD1. The CDR3 nucleotides read TGCGCCAGCAGCGGAGGCTACCGGGACAGGGGACAAGAGACCCAGTACTTC. Translating gives CASSGGYRDRGQETQYF.